Below, 10 T cell receptor beta chains from the same sample are listed, as sequenced in a study of blood T cells in healthy people across ages. Next came a second PCR, run for about 7 to 11 cycles, which used a sample-barcoded 5' primer along with a J-beta primer mix. TCRdb reprocessed the 5' RACE reads with MiXCR, giving one entry per CDR3 protein. In the table there are some 1,000,000 distinct CDR3 sequences, roughly 24% of which are singletons. The data were also submitted as part of a second study, on T cells of mothers and their children.

Sequenced sample: blood. The receptor source for this set is a girl aged 2 to 9 in good health.

In this sample, this clonotype turned up many times. The chain couples TRBV4-1 to TRBJ2-7; D may match TRBD1 or TRBD2 (6 bases each). Between the trimmed V and J ends, which lost 4 bases and 7 bases, there was a span of 14 bases. In germline, CDR1 is MGHRA, CDR2 YSYEKL. The CDR3 has 13 residues. The DNA of the CDR3 is TGCGCCAGCAGCCTCCCTGGGGGGCGAGAGCAGTACTTC. Translated, it gives CASSLPGGREQYF.

There are a few counts of this clonotype. The rearrangement links TRBV9 to TRBJ2-5; the D gene is possibly TRBD2 (5 bases). The J call may be wrong; the DNA end is better matched by TRBJ2-7. The CDR3 has 14 amino acids. Germline V gene sequence: CDR1 SGDLS, CDR2 YYNGEE. This CDR3 reads CASSVDGSSYEQYF. The CDR3, as DNA: TGTGCCAGCAGCGTAGATGGGAGCTCCTACGAGCAGTACTTC.

V is TRBV12-3 or TRBV12-4 and J is TRBJ1-3, with D hard to call. V was cut by 7 bases and J by 7 bases, with 17 bases left in between. The length of the CDR3 is 14 residues. In DNA form, the CDR3 reads TGTGCCAGCACCATTTTAGTAGGACGGAACACCATATATTTT. It codes for CASTILVGRNTIYF.

The V gene is TRBV11-2, the J gene TRBJ1-4, with D possibly being TRBD1 (5 bases). CDR3 length: 15 amino acids. Trimming took off 3 bases at V and 10 bases at J, with 18 bases between the two ends. Germline CDR1 SGHAT, CDR2 FQNNGV. The CDR3 is CASSFNTGVSGKLFF. In DNA form, the CDR3 reads TGTGCCAGCAGCTTTAATACGGGGGTATCAGGAAAACTGTTTTTT.

The chain couples TRBV20-1 to TRBJ2-1; D is perhaps TRBD1 or TRBD2 (5 bases each). The CDR3 sequence is 19 residues long. Deletions cut 3 bases from V and 1 base from J, with 25 bases between. The V gene's germline CDR1 is DFQATT and CDR2 SNEGSKA (reference sequence). DNA of the CDR3: TGCAGTGCTAGTTTTCGTGGAGCGGAAAGGGGAAGATCCTACAATGAGCAGTTCTTC. It codes for CSASFRGAERGRSYNEQFF.

This clonotype appeared a few times. The chain uses TRBV7-2 and TRBJ1-6; D not resolved. CDR3 size: 11 residues. The germline gives CDR1 SGHTA, CDR2 FQGNSA. V was cut by 4 bases and J by 15 bases, with 10 bases left in between. The CDR3 bases are TGTGCCAGCAGCTCCCTGGTGCGCCTCCACTTT. Translation gives CASSSLVRLHF.

In this sample, this clonotype turned up once. The chain links TRBV2 to TRBJ2-2, with TRBD1 matching over 10 bases. Trimming at V came to 6 bases and at J to 6 bases, leaving 4 bases not matched to a gene. The germline V gene has CDR1 SNHLY and CDR2 FYNNEI. This CDR3 is 14 amino acids long. Here the CDR3 reads CASRRQGAPGELFF. Here the CDR3 DNA reads TGTGCCAGCAGGAGACAGGGGGCCCCCGGGGAGCTGTTTTTT.

There are a few counts of this clonotype. The rearrangement joins TRBV15 to TRBJ2-1; D is ambiguous. Per the germline V gene, CDR1 is LNHNV and CDR2 is YYDKDF (reference sequence). V was shortened by 0 bases and J by 4 bases, with 7 bases between the two germline ends. CDR3 length equals 14 residues. CDR3: CATSREDPYNEQFF. CDR3 sequence (DNA): TGTGCCACCAGCAGAGAGGACCCTTACAATGAGCAGTTCTTC.

This sequence joins TRBV20-1 and TRBJ2-7; 7 bases agree with TRBD2. Germline V gene lookup returns CDR1 DFQATT and CDR2 SNEGSKA (reference sequence). This CDR3 is built from 13 residues. Losses at the gene ends were 6 bases for V and 3 bases for J; bases not matched to a gene: 8. In DNA form, the CDR3 reads TGCAGTGCCATTGCGGGAGCCATCTACGAGCAGTACTTC. As protein: CSAIAGAIYEQYF.

The sample holds many counts of this clonotype. The rearrangement uses TRBV7-2 and TRBJ2-7, with D uncertain. CDR3 length: 13 amino acids. The V gene's germline CDR1 is SGHTA and CDR2 FQGNSA. The ends were cut back, 0 bases at V and 4 bases at J, with 7 bases in the middle. The CDR3 here is CASSLAGVYEQYF. The CDR3 DNA sequence: TGTGCCAGCAGCTTAGCTGGAGTGTACGAGCAGTACTTC.